These 26 T cell receptor beta chains came from one sample sequenced in a study of long-term antiretroviral therapy in people with HIV (dated 2022 in TCRdb). The immunoSEQ hsTCRB v3.0 assay was used at survey level resolution for TRB variable region sequencing. TCRdb re-hosts the immuneACCESS table, in-frame sequences only. Its copies lack some clones; in the studies checked, an unresolved V gene accounts for under half of them, and the cause for the rest is not known. Recorded for this sample are about 17,000 clones; roughly four fifths of them occurred a single time. Approximately 9.5% of the sample goes to the ten largest clones. The starting material was unsorted PBMCs, obtained 0.3 years after starting antiretroviral therapy. These receptors were collected from a man aged 18 to 35 with HIV.

This sequence joins TRBV19 and TRBJ1-1, with TRBD1 as a possible D gene (5 bases). V lost 7 bases and J 0 bases, leaving 15 bases between the germline ends. The CDR3 runs to 15 residues. Germline V gives CDR1 LNHDA, CDR2 SQIVND (reference sequence). CDR3 amino acids: CASKGYGPMNTEAFF. The CDR3 DNA sequence: TGTGCCAGTAAGGGGTATGGTCCGATGAACACTGAAGCTTTCTTT. The complete variable domain, with remaining parts taken from reference TRBV19 and TRBJ1-1, reads DGGITQSPKYLFRKEGQNVTLSCEQNLNHDAMYWYRQDPGQGLRLIYYSQIVNDFQKGDIAEGYSVSREKKESFPLTVTSAQKNPTAFYLCASKGYGPMNTEAFFGQGTRLTVV.

The CDR3 DNA reads as TGTGCCAGCAGCCCCGGAAAGGTCCTGGGAGAGACCCAGTACTTC. Translating gives CASSPGKVLGETQYF. This chain connects TRBV7-8 to TRBJ2-5; no clear D. Germline CDR1 is SGHVS and CDR2 is FQNEAQ. The CDR3 is made up of 15 amino acids. V lost 5 bases and J lost 4, with 17 bases in between.

The rearrangement joins TRBV7-6 to TRBJ1-1; TRBD1 might be the D (5 bases). The CDR3 consists of 13 residues. Trimming shortened V by 4 bases and J by 3 bases, and 9 bases separated the two germline ends. Germline V gene sequence: CDR1 SGHVS, CDR2 FNYEAQ. The CDR3 DNA is TGTGCCAGCAGCTCGACAGAGTACACTGAAGCTTTCTTT. Amino acids: CASSSTEYTEAFF. Looking up the rest from reference TRBV7-6 and TRBJ1-1 gives the full variable domain: GAGVSQSPRYKVTKRGQDVALRCDPISGHVSLYWYRQALGQGPEFLTYFNYEAQQDKSGLPNDRFSAERPEGSISTLTIQRTEQRDSAMYRCASSSTEYTEAFFGQGTRLTVV.

The gene calls are TRBV10-2 and TRBJ1-6; tentatively, D is TRBD1 (6 bases). This CDR3 has 13 amino acids. The V end was cut by 7 bases, the J end by 9 bases, with 13 bases between. The germline V gene has CDR1 WSHSY and CDR2 SAAADI. The CDR3 spells CASNPTGSSPLHF. The CDR3 nucleotides are TGCGCCAGCAATCCTACAGGGAGTTCACCCCTCCACTTT.

The V gene is TRBV7-9, the J gene TRBJ1-2; D ambiguous. The CDR3 is made up of 13 amino acids. V was pared by 5 bases and J by 2 bases, with 9 bases between. Looked up from germline, CDR1 is SEHNR and CDR2 is FQNEAQ (reference sequence). The chain's CDR3 is CASSLDANYGYTF. The CDR3 region has the DNA TGTGCCAGCAGCCTGGACGCAAACTATGGCTACACCTTC. The entire variable domain, with the rest obtained from reference TRBV7-9 and TRBJ1-2, is as follows: DTGVSQNPRHKITKRGQNVTFRCDPISEHNRLYWYRQTLGQGPEFLTYFQNEAQLEKSRLLSDRFSAERPKGSFSTLEIQRTEQGDSAMYLCASSLDANYGYTFGSGTRLTVV.

This clone appeared a single time. V usage is TRBV29-1 and J usage is TRBJ2-5, with 12 bases that match TRBD2. Germline trimming cut 0 bases from V and 7 bases from J; bases unmatched to any gene: 6. The CDR3 is made up of 15 amino acids. Germline loops: CDR1 SQVTM, CDR2 ANQGSEA. CDR3 protein: CSVEDPSGGGWTQYF. CDR3 in DNA: TGCAGCGTTGAAGACCCTAGCGGGGGGGGGTGGACCCAGTACTTC.

The rearrangement uses TRBV7-9 and TRBJ2-5; TRBD2 matches at 8 bases. The CDR3 is made up of 14 amino acids. Germline V gives CDR1 SEHNR, CDR2 FQNEAQ (reference sequence). The J segment lost 5 bases and the V segment lost 1 base, leaving 3 bases of the junction unmatched. The CDR3 bases are TGTGCCAGCAGCTTAGTGGGACTAGGGGAGACCCAGTACTTC. Protein: CASSLVGLGETQYF.

The chain carries TRBV10-3 and TRBJ2-1, with D uncertain. Germline CDR1 ENHRY, CDR2 SYGVKD. Trimming took 10 bases from V and 4 from J, leaving 17 bases between them. The CDR3 has 14 residues. CDR3 DNA: TGTGCCACCGCCATGGGTACGGAATACAATGAGCAGTTCTTC. This translates into CATAMGTEYNEQFF.

This clone was detected a few times. This sequence joins TRBV10-3 and TRBJ2-7; tentative D call: TRBD1 (6 bases). CDR3 length: 14 amino acids. Trimming cost V 0 bases and J 5 bases, with 11 bases left between them. The germline gives CDR1 ENHRY, CDR2 SYGVKD. DNA for the CDR3: TGTGCCATCAGTGAGTCGAAACAGGGCCACGAGCAGTACTTC. Its protein product is CAISESKQGHEQYF.

The rearrangement joins TRBV28 to TRBJ1-1; D is unclear. With 6 bases removed from V and 10 bases from J, the gap between germline ends came to 21 bases. The CDR3 covers 14 residues. Per the germline V gene, CDR1 is MDHEN and CDR2 is SYDVKM. In nucleotides, the CDR3 is TGTGCCAGCAGACCTGTCGGCCCGACCGAAGGAGCTTTCTTT. It yields the protein CASRPVGPTEGAFF.

This clone was seen a handful of times. V is TRBV9 and J is TRBJ2-3; D might be TRBD1 (6 bases). Germline loops: CDR1 SGDLS, CDR2 YYNGEE. The CDR3 is 13 residues long. V lost 3 bases and J lost 4, with 9 bases in between. The CDR3 DNA is TGTGCCAGCAGCGATAACAGGGCAGATACGCAGTATTTT. Amino acids: CASSDNRADTQYF. Looking up the rest from reference TRBV9 and TRBJ2-3 gives the full variable domain: DSGVTQTPKHLITATGQRVTLRCSPRSGDLSVYWYQQSLDQGLQFLIQYYNGEERAKGNILERFSAQQFPDLHSELNLSSLELGDSALYFCASSDNRADTQYFGPGTRLTVL.

The genes are TRBV19 and TRBJ1-1; D ambiguous. V gave up 4 bases and J gave up 2 bases, with 5 bases separating them. Germline-derived CDR1 and CDR2 are LNHDA and SQIVND (reference sequence). The CDR3 covers 12 residues. The CDR3 is CASSSRNTEAFF. The CDR3, as DNA: TGTGCCAGTAGTAGCCGAAACACTGAAGCTTTCTTT. The complete variable domain, with remaining parts taken from reference TRBV19 and TRBJ1-1, reads DGGITQSPKYLFRKEGQNVTLSCEQNLNHDAMYWYRQDPGQGLRLIYYSQIVNDFQKGDIAEGYSVSREKKESFPLTVTSAQKNPTAFYLCASSSRNTEAFFGQGTRLTVV.

The chain recombines TRBV7-9 with TRBJ1-2; D not resolved. Per germline, CDR1 SEHNR and CDR2 FQNEAQ (reference sequence). V was clipped by 1 base and J by 4 bases, with 7 bases between them. The CDR3 loop spans 13 amino acids. DNA of the CDR3: TGTGCCAGCAGCTTAGTGAGTGGCTATGGCTACACCTTC. Its protein is CASSLVSGYGYTF.

The chain joins TRBV7-3 to TRBJ2-7; D perhaps matches TRBD1 (7 bases). The V end lost 3 bases, the J end lost 0 bases, and 15 bases lay between the germline ends. The V gene's germline CDR1 is SGHTA and CDR2 FQGTGA. This CDR3 contains 16 residues. This CDR3 reads CASSFAGGSLSYEQYF. The CDR3 nucleotides are TGTGCCAGCAGCTTTGCAGGGGGGTCCCTCTCCTACGAGCAGTACTTC.

The rearrangement joins TRBV28 to TRBJ1-5; D remains unclear. The CDR3 spans 13 residues. Germline CDR1 and CDR2: MDHEN and SYDVKM. Trimming stripped 6 bases from V and 4 bases from J, with 10 bases between. The CDR3 loop is CASSVGRNQPQHF. The CDR3 coding sequence is TGTGCCAGCAGCGTCGGGAGAAATCAGCCCCAGCATTTT.

This chain links TRBV19 with TRBJ2-7, with TRBD1 matching 7 bases. Germline V gene lookup returns CDR1 LNHDA and CDR2 SQIVND (reference sequence). The CDR3 spans 15 residues. Unmatched junction bases numbered 12, after V lost 6 bases and J lost 4 bases. The CDR3 here is CASRARGTDFYEQYV. For the CDR3, the DNA is TGTGCCAGTAGAGCGAGGGGGACAGACTTTTACGAGCAGTACGTC.

This clone occurred a few times. The rearrangement uses TRBV4-1 and TRBJ1-6; 9 bases are a match to TRBD1. This CDR3 comprises 16 residues. With 0 bases clipped from V and 8 bases from J, the junction kept 5 bases outside the gene matches. Germline V gene sequence: CDR1 MGHRA, CDR2 YSYEKL. The CDR3 nucleotides read TGCGCCAGCAGCCAAGACCCGACAGGGGGGGATTCACCCCTCCACTTT. This codes for CASSQDPTGGDSPLHF.

The CDR3 region has the DNA TGCGCCAGCAGTCAAGTATCGGCCAGGGGGCGCGGACTCACCCTCCACTTT. Translating it yields CASSQVSARGRGLTLHF. The chain recombines TRBV23-1 with TRBJ1-6; 8 nucleotides line up with TRBD1. TRBV23-1 is marked as an open reading frame, function uncertain. The V and J ends lost 2 bases and 14 bases, in that order; junction bases with no gene match: 17. The CDR3 is 17 amino acids.

This clone was detected only a few times. V is TRBV28 and J is TRBJ2-7; D is unclear. The CDR3 has 12 amino acids. CDR1 is MDHEN and CDR2 is SYDVKM in the germline V gene. Deletions cut 5 bases from V and 3 bases from J, with 8 bases between. CDR3 sequence: CASSADGYEQYV. CDR3 nucleotide sequence: TGTGCCAGCAGTGCGGACGGCTACGAGCAGTACGTC.

This chain joins TRBV2 and TRBJ2-3; D call uncertain. Germline CDR1 SNHLY, CDR2 FYNNEI. V was trimmed by 2 bases and J by 2 bases, leaving 8 bases between them. CDR3 length: 14 residues. DNA of the CDR3: TGTGCCAGCAGTGAAAGGCAGACCACAGATACGCAGTATTTT. This codes for CASSERQTTDTQYF.

The V gene is TRBV28, the J gene TRBJ1-5, with D hard to call. V lost 6 bases and J 1 base, leaving 7 bases between the germline ends. The V gene's germline CDR1 is MDHEN and CDR2 SYDVKM. The CDR3 is made up of 13 amino acids. The CDR3 loop reads CASRGSSNQPQHF. CDR3 nucleotides: TGTGCCAGCAGGGGGTCGAGCAATCAGCCCCAGCATTTT.

In this sample, this clone turned up a few times. The chain joins TRBV11-2 to TRBJ1-2; TRBD1 aligns across 10 bases. V shed 10 bases, J shed 6 bases, and the junction held 14 bases outside the gene matches. Germline V lookup: CDR1 SGHAT, CDR2 FQNNGV. This CDR3 is 15 amino acids long. The CDR3 spells CATRDRGSQGDGYTF. The DNA for the CDR3 is TGTGCCACCCGGGACAGGGGTTCGCAGGGCGATGGCTACACCTTC. Full variable domain (missing parts from reference TRBV11-2 and TRBJ1-2): EAGVAQSPRYKIIEKRQSVAFWCNPISGHATLYWYQQILGQGPKLLIQFQNNGVVDDSQLPKDRFSAERLKGVDSTLKIQPAKLEDSAVYLCATRDRGSQGDGYTFGSGTRLTVV.

The chain uses TRBV11-2 and TRBJ1-2, with D tentatively TRBD1 (6 bases). This CDR3 is built from 15 residues. The germline CDR1 and CDR2 sequences are SGHAT and FQNNGV. Trimming removed 0 bases at V and 4 bases at J, with 12 bases between. Here the CDR3 DNA reads TGTGCCAGCAGCTTAGATCTCGGGGGGCTCTATGGCTACACCTTC. As protein: CASSLDLGGLYGYTF.

This sequence joins TRBV19 and TRBJ2-2; 10 bases map to TRBD2. Germline CDR1 and CDR2: LNHDA and SQIVND (reference sequence). The CDR3 is made up of 18 amino acids. V dropped 0 bases and J dropped 7; count of bases not matched to a gene: 11. This CDR3 is CASSIDASGGARRGELFF. CDR3 DNA sequence: TGTGCCAGTAGTATAGATGCGAGCGGGGGGGCCCGGCGCGGGGAGCTGTTTTTT.

The J gene is TRBJ1-5, the V gene TRBV28; D unresolved. CDR1 and CDR2 from the germline V gene are MDHEN and SYDVKM. The CDR3 is 14 residues long. V lost 7 bases to trimming and J lost 3 bases, with 13 bases between them. The CDR3 DNA reads TGTGCCAGCACTTCCCTGGCAGACAATCAGCCCCAGCATTTT. This translates into CASTSLADNQPQHF. Combining the CDR3 with reference TRBV28 and TRBJ1-5 gives the whole variable domain DVKVTQSSRYLVKRTGEKVFLECVQDMDHENMFWYRQDPGLGLRLIYFSYDVKMKEKGDIPEGYSVSREKKERFSLILESASTNQTSMYLCASTSLADNQPQHFGDGTRLSIL.

V and J are TRBV7-9 and TRBJ2-1; the D gene is possibly TRBD2 (5 bases). Germline CDR1 SEHNR, CDR2 FQNEAQ (reference sequence). The CDR3 sequence is 15 residues long. V lost 5 bases, J lost 6 bases, and 17 bases lay in between. The CDR3 DNA reads as TGTGCCAGCAGCGCCGGGGAGAACCCTGCCAATGAGCAGTTCTTC. It codes for CASSAGENPANEQFF. Full variable domain (rest looked up from reference TRBV7-9 and TRBJ2-1): DTGVSQNPRHKITKRGQNVTFRCDPISEHNRLYWYRQTLGQGPEFLTYFQNEAQLEKSRLLSDRFSAERPKGSFSTLEIQRTEQGDSAMYLCASSAGENPANEQFFGPGTRLTVL.